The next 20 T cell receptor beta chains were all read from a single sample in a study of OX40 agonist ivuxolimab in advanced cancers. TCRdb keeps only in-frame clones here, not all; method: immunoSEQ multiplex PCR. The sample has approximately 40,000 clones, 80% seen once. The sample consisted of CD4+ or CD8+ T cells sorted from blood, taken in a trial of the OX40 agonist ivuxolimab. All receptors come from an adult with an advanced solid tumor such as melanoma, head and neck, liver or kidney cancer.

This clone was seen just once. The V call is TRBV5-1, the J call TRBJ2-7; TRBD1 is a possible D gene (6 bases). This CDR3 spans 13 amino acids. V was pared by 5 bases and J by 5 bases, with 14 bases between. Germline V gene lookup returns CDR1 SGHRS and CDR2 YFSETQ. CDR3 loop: CASSPQGRDEQYF. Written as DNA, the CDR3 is TGCGCCAGCAGTCCCCAGGGGCGCGACGAGCAGTACTTC.

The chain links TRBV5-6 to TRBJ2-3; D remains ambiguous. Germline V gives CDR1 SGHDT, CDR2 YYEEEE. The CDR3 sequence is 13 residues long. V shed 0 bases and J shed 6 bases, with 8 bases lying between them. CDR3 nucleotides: TGTGCCAGCAGCTTGGGAGGATGGGATACGCAGTATTTT. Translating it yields CASSLGGWDTQYF.

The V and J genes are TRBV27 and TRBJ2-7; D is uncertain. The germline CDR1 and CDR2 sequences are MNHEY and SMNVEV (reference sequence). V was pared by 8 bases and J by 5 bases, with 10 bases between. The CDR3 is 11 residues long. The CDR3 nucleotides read TGTGCCAGCCGACGGGCAGACGAGCAGTACTTC. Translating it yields CASRRADEQYF.

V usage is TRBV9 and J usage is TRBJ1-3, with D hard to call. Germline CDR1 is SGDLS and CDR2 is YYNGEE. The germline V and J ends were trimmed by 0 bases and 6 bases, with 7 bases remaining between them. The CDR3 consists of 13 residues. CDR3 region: CASSVEVANTIYF. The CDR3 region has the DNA TGTGCCAGCAGCGTAGAGGTGGCAAACACCATATATTTT.

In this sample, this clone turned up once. The CDR3 DNA reads as TGTGCCAGCAGCCTGACAACAGGGGACTCACCCCTCCACTTT. Amino acids: CASSLTTGDSPLHF. The chain is built from TRBV2 and TRBJ1-6; the match to TRBD1 covers 7 bases. This CDR3 spans 14 amino acids. In germline, CDR1 is SNHLY, CDR2 FYNNEI. The ends lost 6 bases at V and 10 bases at J; junction bases unmatched: 9.

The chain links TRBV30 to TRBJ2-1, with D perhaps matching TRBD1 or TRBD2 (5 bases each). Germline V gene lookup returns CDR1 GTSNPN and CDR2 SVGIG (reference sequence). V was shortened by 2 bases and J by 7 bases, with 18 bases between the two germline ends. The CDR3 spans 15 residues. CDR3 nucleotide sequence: TGTGCCTGGAGTCCCGGGACGGGCAGCGAGAATGAGCAGTTCTTC. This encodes CAWSPGTGSENEQFF.

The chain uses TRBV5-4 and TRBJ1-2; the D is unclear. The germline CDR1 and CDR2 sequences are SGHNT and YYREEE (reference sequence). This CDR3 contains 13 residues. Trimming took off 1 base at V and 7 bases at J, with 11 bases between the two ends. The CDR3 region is CASSLRSSAGYTF. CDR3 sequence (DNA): TGTGCCAGCAGCTTGAGAAGCAGCGCTGGCTACACCTTC.

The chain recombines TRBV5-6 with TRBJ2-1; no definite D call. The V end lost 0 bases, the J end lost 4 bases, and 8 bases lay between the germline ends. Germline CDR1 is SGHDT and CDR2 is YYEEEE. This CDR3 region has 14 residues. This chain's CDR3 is CASSLGLLYNEQFF. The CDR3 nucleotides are TGTGCCAGCAGCTTGGGGCTATTATACAATGAGCAGTTCTTC. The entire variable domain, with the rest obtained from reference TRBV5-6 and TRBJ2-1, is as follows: DAGVTQSPTHLIKTRGQQVTLRCSPKSGHDTVSWYQQALGQGPQFIFQYYEEEERQRGNFPDRFSGHQFPNYSSELNVNALLLGDSALYLCASSLGLLYNEQFFGPGTRLTVL.

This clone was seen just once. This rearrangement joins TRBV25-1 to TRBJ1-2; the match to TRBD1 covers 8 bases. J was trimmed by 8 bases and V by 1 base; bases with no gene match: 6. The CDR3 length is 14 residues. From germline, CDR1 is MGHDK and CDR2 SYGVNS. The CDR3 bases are TGTGCCAGCAGTGAATGGGCCCGGGACAGGGGCTACACCTTC. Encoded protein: CASSEWARDRGYTF.

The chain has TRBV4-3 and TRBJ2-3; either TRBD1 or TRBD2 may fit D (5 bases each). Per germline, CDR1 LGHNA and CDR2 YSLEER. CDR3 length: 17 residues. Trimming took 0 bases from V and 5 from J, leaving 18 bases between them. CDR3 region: CASSQDLPGHGRDTQYF. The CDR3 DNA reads TGCGCCAGCAGCCAAGATCTACCAGGGCATGGGAGAGATACGCAGTATTTT.

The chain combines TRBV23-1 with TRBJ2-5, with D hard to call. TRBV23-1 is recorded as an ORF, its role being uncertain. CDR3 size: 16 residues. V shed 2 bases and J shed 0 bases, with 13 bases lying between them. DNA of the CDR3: TGCGCCAGCAGTCAAAACCGGGCCCCGTACCAAGAGACCCAGTACTTC. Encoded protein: CASSQNRAPYQETQYF.

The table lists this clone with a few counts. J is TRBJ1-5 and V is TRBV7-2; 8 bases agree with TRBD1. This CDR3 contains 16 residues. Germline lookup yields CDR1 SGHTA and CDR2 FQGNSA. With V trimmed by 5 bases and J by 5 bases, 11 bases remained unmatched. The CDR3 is CASSQDRAYGDQPQHF. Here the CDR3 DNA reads TGTGCCAGCAGCCAGGACAGGGCGTATGGCGATCAGCCCCAGCATTTT.

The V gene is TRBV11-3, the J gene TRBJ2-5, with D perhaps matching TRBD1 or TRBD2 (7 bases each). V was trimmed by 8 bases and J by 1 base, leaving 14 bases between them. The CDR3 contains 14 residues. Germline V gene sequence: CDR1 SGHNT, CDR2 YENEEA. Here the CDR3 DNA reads TGTGCCAGCTCAGGGGGGGACCCCCAAGAGACCCAGTACTTC. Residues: CASSGGDPQETQYF.

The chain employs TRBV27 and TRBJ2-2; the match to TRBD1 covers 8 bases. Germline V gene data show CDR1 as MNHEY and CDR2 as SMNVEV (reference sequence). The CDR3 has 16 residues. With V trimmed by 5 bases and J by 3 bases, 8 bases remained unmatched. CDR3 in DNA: TGTGCCAGCAGTCTGACGACAGGGGCGTACACCGGGGAGCTGTTTTTT. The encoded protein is CASSLTTGAYTGELFF.

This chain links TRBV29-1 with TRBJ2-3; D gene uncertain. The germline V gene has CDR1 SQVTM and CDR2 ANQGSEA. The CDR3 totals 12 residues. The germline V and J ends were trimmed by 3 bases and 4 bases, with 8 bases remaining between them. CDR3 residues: CSVEAVADTQYF. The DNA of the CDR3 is TGCAGCGTTGAGGCGGTGGCAGATACGCAGTATTTT.

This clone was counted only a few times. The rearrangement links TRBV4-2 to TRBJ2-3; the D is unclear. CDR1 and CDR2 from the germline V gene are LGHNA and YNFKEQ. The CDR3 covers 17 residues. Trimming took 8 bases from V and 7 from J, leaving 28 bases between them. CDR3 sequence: CASSQGRKQGMVNTQYF. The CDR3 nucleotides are TGTGCCAGCTCCCAAGGACGGAAGCAAGGGATGGTAAATACGCAGTATTTT.

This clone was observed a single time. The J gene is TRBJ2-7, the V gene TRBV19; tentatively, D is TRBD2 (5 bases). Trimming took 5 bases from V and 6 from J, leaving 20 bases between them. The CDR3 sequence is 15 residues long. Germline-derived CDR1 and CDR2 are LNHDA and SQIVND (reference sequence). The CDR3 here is CASSPSTSMGSEQYF. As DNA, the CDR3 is TGTGCCAGTAGTCCCTCTACTAGTATGGGGAGCGAGCAGTACTTC.

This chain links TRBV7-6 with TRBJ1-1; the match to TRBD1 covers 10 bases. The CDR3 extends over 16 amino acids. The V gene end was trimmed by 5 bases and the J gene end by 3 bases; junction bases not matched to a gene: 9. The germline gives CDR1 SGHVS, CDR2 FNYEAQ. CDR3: CASSPRQGALDTEAFF. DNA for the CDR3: TGTGCCAGCAGCCCAAGACAGGGGGCGCTGGACACTGAAGCTTTCTTT.

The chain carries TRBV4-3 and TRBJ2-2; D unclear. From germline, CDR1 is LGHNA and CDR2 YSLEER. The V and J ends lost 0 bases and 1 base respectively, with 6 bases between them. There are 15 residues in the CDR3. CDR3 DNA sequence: TGCGCCAGCAGCCAAGACCTACTGAACACCGGGGAGCTGTTTTTT. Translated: CASSQDLLNTGELFF.

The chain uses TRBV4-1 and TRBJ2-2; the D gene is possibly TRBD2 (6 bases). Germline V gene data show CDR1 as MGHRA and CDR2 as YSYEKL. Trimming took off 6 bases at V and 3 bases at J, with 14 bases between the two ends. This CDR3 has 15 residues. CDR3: CASSHGGAHTGELFF. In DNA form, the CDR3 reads TGCGCCAGCAGTCATGGCGGGGCCCACACCGGGGAGCTGTTTTTT.